This entry describes one T cell receptor (beta chain). Profiling relied on immunoSEQ multiplex PCR, and the TCRdb table lists in-frame clones only, not all of them. Among about 83,000 clones listed, under 95% were seen once. The data were obtained in a study of technical replicates of blood from a few donors. The CDR3 extends over 17 amino acids. The ends lost 1 base at V and 2 bases at J; junction bases unmatched: 6. Germline V gene data show CDR1 as MGHRA and CDR2 as YSYEKL. The chain carries TRBV4-1 and TRBJ2-1; 9 positions agree with TRBD2. The TCR sequence derives from a human donor in good health. Specimen: T cells isolated from PBMCs. CDR3: CASSQVLAGGPYNEQFF. The CDR3 bases are TGCGCCAGCAGCCAAGTTTTGGCGGGAGGGCCCTACAATGAGCAGTTCTTC.